The sequence of this TCR beta chain was determined in a study of CD8 T cells in Susac syndrome. Random hexamers were used to reverse transcribe the RNA input (roughly 0.5 to 1 ug). The amplification used immunoSEQ multiplex PCR on TCR beta CDR3; it spanned 54 Vbeta and 13 Jbeta. TCRdb ran MiXCR on the immunoSEQ multiplex PCR reads and lists one entry per CDR3 protein. Of about 400,000 distinct CDR3 sequences detected, about 85% appear once; the ten largest clones hold more than 0.09%. The CDR3 has 13 amino acids. Trimming shortened V by 1 base and J by 6 bases, and 8 bases separated the two germline ends. The authors sequenced TCR beta from blood CD8+ and CD4+ T cells.

The sequenced sample was CD8+ T cells from PBMCs. This chain links TRBV12-3 or TRBV12-4 with TRBJ2-3; unclear D gene. The TCR comes from a human donor with multiple sclerosis. The CDR3 DNA sequence: TGTGCCAGCAGTTTAGTTGTTCGTGATACGCAGTATTTT. As protein: CASSLVVRDTQYF.